Following are 2 T cell receptor beta chains from one sample sequenced in a study of vaccination and CD4 T cells after COVID-19. These TCRs' antigens remain unknown. The Oncomine TCR Beta short-read assay was applied to DNA of cultured CD4+ T cells. TCRdb re-called the PCR reads with MiXCR, one entry per CDR3 protein. Of 15,000 to 20,000 distinct CDR3 sequences in the sample, 43% were seen once. Treatment given: approximately 9-day PBMC culture with coronavirus spike peptide pools or control peptides (ViraFEST assay). Specimen: CD4+ T cells from blood, cultured in vitro, collected after SARS-CoV-2 vaccination. The receptors derive from a human donor who had recovered from COVID-19.

This chain joins TRBV20-1 and TRBJ2-1, with TRBD2 as a possible D gene (6 bases). CDR1 and CDR2 from the germline V gene are DFQATT and SNEGSKA (reference sequence). V lost 0 bases and J lost 4, with 19 bases in between. The CDR3 is 17 residues long. The CDR3 spells CSARDPFGSSDYNEQFF. CDR3 nucleotide sequence: TGCAGTGCTAGAGACCCCTTCGGCTCTAGCGATTACAATGAGCAGTTCTTC.

This chain links TRBV24-1 with TRBJ1-2; D is unresolved. V gave up 0 bases and J gave up 2 bases, with 12 bases separating them. The CDR3 has 16 residues. The germline V gene encodes CDR1 KGHDR and CDR2 SFDVKD. CDR3 in amino acids: CATSDLGPSQNYGYTF. The CDR3 DNA follows: TGTGCCACCAGTGATTTGGGTCCCTCACAAAACTATGGCTACACCTTC.